The clone carrying this TCR beta chain was counted between two and nine times. The data derive from a study of blood T cell repertoires in COVID-19. CDR1 and CDR2 (germline): SGHNT, YYREEE (reference sequence). V was pared by 4 bases and J by 6 bases, with 13 bases of the junction left unmatched. The CDR3 sequence is 16 residues long. Profiled with immunoSEQ multiplex PCR; TCRdb holds only in-frame clones, not every one. This table holds fewer than 250,000 clones, roughly 84% found once. The source is a woman aged 25-40 years who had been exposed to COVID-19. The chain couples TRBV5-4 to TRBJ2-7; the match to TRBD1 covers 10 bases. Sequencing used PBMCs or T cells enriched from blood (not recorded which). The CDR3 is CASSGTGDPLGGEQYF. As DNA, the CDR3 is TGTGCCAGCAGCGGGACAGGGGACCCCCTCGGTGGCGAGCAGTACTTC.